Below, 16 T cell receptor beta chains from the same sample are listed, as sequenced in a study of T cells in localized non-small cell lung cancer. This table comes from immunoSEQ multiplex PCR, and its TCRdb copy is limited to in-frame clones, with some not included. The sample lists over 20,000 clones, 75% to 90% occurring once. The sequences come from peripheral blood, collected before any cancer treatment. The receptors were gathered from a male donor aged 60 or older with stage II squamous cell lung carcinoma.

The chain uses TRBV30 and TRBJ1-5; maybe TRBD1 (6 bases). Trimming took 2 bases from V and 1 from J, leaving 12 bases between them. This CDR3 region has 15 residues. Germline-derived CDR1 and CDR2 are GTSNPN and SVGIG (reference sequence). The CDR3 here is CAWSRGSGSNQPQHF. The CDR3, as DNA: TGTGCCTGGAGTAGGGGGAGTGGGAGCAATCAGCCCCAGCATTTT.

The J gene is TRBJ2-5, the V gene TRBV30; the match to TRBD1 covers 8 bases. Germline V gene lookup returns CDR1 GTSNPN and CDR2 SVGIG (reference sequence). This CDR3 contains 13 residues. V lost 1 base, J lost 4 bases, and 2 bases stayed unmatched. The CDR3 region has the DNA TGTGCCTGGAGTGAGGACAGGGTAGAGACCCAGTACTTC. It is translated as CAWSEDRVETQYF.

The chain links TRBV30 to TRBJ1-1; TRBD1 aligns across 7 bases. CDR3 length: 11 amino acids. Per germline, CDR1 GTSNPN and CDR2 SVGIG (reference sequence). The CDR3 DNA sequence: TGTGCGCGAGGGGGCAGCACTGAAGCTTTCTTT. Translating it yields CARGGSTEAFF.

This clone has a handful of counts. The chain couples TRBV9 to TRBJ2-5; D is undetermined. Germline loops: CDR1 SGDLS, CDR2 YYNGEE. The germline V and J ends were trimmed by 0 bases and 5 bases, with 17 bases remaining between them. The CDR3 totals 16 residues. The CDR3 DNA is TGTGCCAGCAGCGTAGAAGCCAGACGTGTTCGGGAGACCCAGTACTTC. Amino acids: CASSVEARRVRETQYF. The full variable domain, in which reference TRBV9 and TRBJ2-5 provide the parts outside the CDR3, is DSGVTQTPKHLITATGQRVTLRCSPRSGDLSVYWYQQSLDQGLQFLIQYYNGEERAKGNILERFSAQQFPDLHSELNLSSLELGDSALYFCASSVEARRVRETQYFGPGTRLLVL.

This chain joins TRBV7-9 and TRBJ1-1, with D unresolved. V was clipped by 0 bases and J by 1 base, with 6 bases between them. CDR1 SEHNR and CDR2 FQNEAQ come from the germline V gene (reference sequence). The CDR3 is 14 amino acids. CDR3 loop: CASSLALGNTEAFF. The CDR3 DNA reads TGTGCCAGCAGCTTAGCGTTGGGGAACACTGAAGCTTTCTTT.

This clone was seen a few times. V gene TRBV11-2 combines with J gene TRBJ2-5; 10 bases fit TRBD2. In germline, CDR1 is SGHAT, CDR2 FQNNGV. This CDR3 has 17 residues. The V and J ends lost 4 bases and 3 bases, in that order; junction bases with no gene match: 11. CDR3 region: CASSSPSFLAGEETQYF. The DNA of the CDR3 is TGTGCCAGCAGCTCCCCCTCATTCCTAGCGGGGGAAGAGACCCAGTACTTC.

The chain couples TRBV7-8 to TRBJ1-3; no firm D call. CDR1 SGHVS and CDR2 FQNEAQ come from the germline V gene. The germline V and J ends were trimmed by 3 bases and 2 bases, with 11 bases remaining between them. The CDR3 runs to 15 residues. This CDR3 reads CASSLTINPGNTIYF. In nucleotides, the CDR3 is TGTGCCAGCAGCTTGACCATCAACCCTGGAAACACCATATATTTT.

The chain combines TRBV19 with TRBJ1-1; D unresolved. Germline assignment: CDR1 LNHDA and CDR2 SQIVND (reference sequence). The length of the CDR3 is 14 residues. Trimming removed 2 bases from V and 6 bases from J, with 13 bases in between. The CDR3 DNA follows: TGTGCCAGTAGTATACTTGGCAGCTCTTCTGAAGCTTTCTTT. Translating it yields CASSILGSSSEAFF.

Here the CDR3 DNA reads TGTGCCAGCAGCCAGGGGGAGAACACTGAAGCTTTCTTT. Residues: CASSQGENTEAFF. The V gene is TRBV9, the J gene TRBJ1-1; TRBD1 aligns across 7 bases. The V and J ends lost 4 bases and 1 base, in that order; junction bases with no gene match: 1. Germline V gene lookup returns CDR1 SGDLS and CDR2 YYNGEE. The CDR3 has 13 amino acids.

This chain links TRBV27 with TRBJ2-1, with a weak D call TRBD2 (5 bases). CDR3 length: 12 residues. The V end was cut by 2 bases, the J end by 8 bases, with 7 bases between. The V gene's germline CDR1 is MNHEY and CDR2 SMNVEV (reference sequence). CDR3 coding DNA: TGTGCCAGCAGTTTACTGGGAGATGAGCAGTTCTTC. Protein product: CASSLLGDEQFF.

The chain recombines TRBV7-9 with TRBJ2-1; 11 bases map to TRBD1. Germline V CDR1 and CDR2: SEHNR, FQNEAQ (reference sequence). Trimming removed 3 bases from V and 2 bases from J; junction bases left unmatched: 0. The CDR3 consists of 15 residues. The CDR3 here is CASSLGQGAYNEQFF. The DNA of the CDR3 is TGTGCCAGCAGCTTGGGACAGGGGGCCTACAATGAGCAGTTCTTC.

The chain has TRBV15 and TRBJ1-4; 7 nucleotides agree with TRBD1. V lost 1 base and J lost 4; bases outside the gene matches: 0. The CDR3 loop spans 14 amino acids. The germline V gene has CDR1 LNHNV and CDR2 YYDKDF (reference sequence). CDR3 sequence: CATSRGDSNEKLFF. DNA for the CDR3: TGTGCCACCAGCAGAGGGGACAGTAATGAAAAACTGTTTTTT.

V is TRBV9 and J is TRBJ2-3, with 10 bases identical to TRBD2. The CDR3 totals 18 residues. Germline V gives CDR1 SGDLS, CDR2 YYNGEE. With 0 bases clipped from V and 4 bases from J, the junction kept 11 bases outside the gene matches. In nucleotides, the CDR3 is TGTGCCAGCAGCGTAGGTTCCAGCGGGGGGGCTGGGGCAGATACGCAGTATTTT. Its translation is CASSVGSSGGAGADTQYF.

The chain carries TRBV19 and TRBJ1-5; D not resolved. Germline V gene sequence: CDR1 LNHDA, CDR2 SQIVND (reference sequence). The CDR3 loop spans 15 amino acids. V lost 3 bases, J lost 1 base, and 10 bases lay in between. The DNA for the CDR3 is TGTGCCAGTAGTATTACCGGCAGAAGCAATCAGCCCCAGCATTTT. Its protein product is CASSITGRSNQPQHF.

The chain is built from TRBV5-1 and TRBJ1-1; D is unresolved. Germline V CDR1 and CDR2: SGHRS, YFSETQ. This CDR3 is built from 15 residues. Trimming removed 0 bases at V and 1 base at J, with 10 bases between. CDR3 DNA sequence: TGCGCCAGCAGCTTGGATGCCCCCAGGAACACTGAAGCTTTCTTT. Amino acids: CASSLDAPRNTEAFF.

In this sample, this clone turned up once. In nucleotides, the CDR3 is TGTGCCGGAACTCTTTCCCCCGGATACAATGAGCAGTTCTTC. It encodes CAGTLSPGYNEQFF. The chain combines TRBV27 with TRBJ2-1; D unresolved. The V gene's germline CDR1 is MNHEY and CDR2 SMNVEV (reference sequence). This CDR3 is 14 amino acids long. The V gene lost 11 bases and the J gene lost 4 bases, with 18 bases spanning the gap.